Presented here are 6 T cell receptor beta chains from one specimen sequenced in a study of blood T cell repertoires in COVID-19. The assay was immunoSEQ multiplex PCR, and TCRdb's table has in-frame clones only and misses some. The sample includes more than 150,000 clones, almost 85% of them seen just once. The sequenced material came from PBMCs or T cells enriched from blood (not recorded which). The source of these receptors is a man aged 45-60 years who had recovered from COVID-19.

The chain combines TRBV11-2 with TRBJ2-3; D perhaps matches TRBD2 (5 bases). V lost 0 bases and J 8 bases, leaving 18 bases between the germline ends. This CDR3 region has 16 residues. Looked up from germline, CDR1 is SGHAT and CDR2 is FQNNGV. DNA for the CDR3: TGTGCCAGCAGCTTAGAGGTATCACTAGTAGGTGTTACGCAGTATTTT. This gives the protein CASSLEVSLVGVTQYF.

The chain employs TRBV6-1 and TRBJ1-1, with TRBD1 matching 8 bases. Trimming took 0 bases from V and 7 from J; bases not matched to a gene: 10. Germline V CDR1 and CDR2: MNHNS, SASEGT. This CDR3 comprises 16 residues. CDR3 DNA: TGTGCCAGCAGTGAAGCGGGACAGGAAGGTAACCATGAAGCTTTCTTT. It codes for CASSEAGQEGNHEAFF.

The chain has TRBV28 and TRBJ1-4; no definite D call. V shed 2 bases and J shed 7 bases, with 20 bases lying between them. The CDR3 length is 17 residues. In germline, CDR1 is MDHEN, CDR2 SYDVKM. The CDR3 spells CASSLELLTRGGEKLFF. In DNA, the CDR3 is TGTGCCAGCAGTTTAGAACTCCTTACGCGTGGAGGTGAAAAACTGTTTTTT.

As regards this clone: The junction differs from germline at one of its ends, possibly a read error. The rearrangement uses TRBV11-3 and TRBJ2-5; no reliable D call. Germline-derived CDR1 and CDR2 are SGHNT and YENEEA. The CDR3 is 13 amino acids. The CDR3 here is CASSSHHQETQYF. In DNA form, the CDR3 reads TGTGCCAGCAGCTCCCACCACCAGGAGACCCAGTACTTC.

About this clone: This sample includes further DNA sequences coding for the same CDR3. The chain uses TRBV5-1 and TRBJ2-5, with TRBD2 matching over 11 bases. Germline V gene data show CDR1 as SGHRS and CDR2 as YFSETQ. The CDR3 consists of 14 residues. V dropped 2 bases and J dropped 4; count of bases not matched to a gene: 1. The CDR3 loop is CASSFLAGGETQYF. Here the CDR3 DNA reads TGCGCCAGCAGCTTTCTAGCGGGAGGAGAGACCCAGTACTTC.

To note about this clone: The germline gene is not matched at one end of the junction; a read error may be the cause. The V call is TRBV6-4, the J call TRBJ2-1, with D maybe TRBD1 (6 bases). This CDR3 region has 9 residues. Germline values: CDR1 MRHNA, CDR2 SNTAGT. The CDR3 region has the DNA TGCGTTATCAGGGGTGAGCAGTTCTTC. Translation: CVIRGEQFF.